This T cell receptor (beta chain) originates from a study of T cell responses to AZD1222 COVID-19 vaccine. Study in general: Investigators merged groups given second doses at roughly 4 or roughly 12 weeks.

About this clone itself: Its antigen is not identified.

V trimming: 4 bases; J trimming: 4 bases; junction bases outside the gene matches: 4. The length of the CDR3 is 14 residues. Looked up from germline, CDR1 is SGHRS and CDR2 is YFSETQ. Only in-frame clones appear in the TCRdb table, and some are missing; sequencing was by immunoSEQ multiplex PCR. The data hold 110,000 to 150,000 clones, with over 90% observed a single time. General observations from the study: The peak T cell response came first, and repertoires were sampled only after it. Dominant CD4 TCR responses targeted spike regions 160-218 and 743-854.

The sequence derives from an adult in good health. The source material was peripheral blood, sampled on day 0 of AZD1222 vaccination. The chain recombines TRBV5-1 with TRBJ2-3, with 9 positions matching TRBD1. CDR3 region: CASSEQGAADTQYF. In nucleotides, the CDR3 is TGCGCCAGCAGCGAACAGGGGGCGGCAGATACGCAGTATTTT.